This note documents a single T cell receptor (beta chain) sequence. This sample stems from a study of OX40 agonist ivuxolimab in advanced cancers. Measured with immunoSEQ multiplex PCR; TCRdb has only the in-frame clones, and not every one. This sample has 85,000 to 90,000 clones, with more than 70% found just once. The CDR3 runs to 13 residues. V was shortened by 6 bases and J by 5 bases, with 16 bases between the two germline ends. The germline V gene has CDR1 SQVTM and CDR2 ANQGSEA. The chain carries TRBV29-1 and TRBJ1-1; D perhaps matches TRBD1 (6 bases). The sample consisted of CD4+ or CD8+ T cells sorted from blood, taken in a trial of the OX40 agonist ivuxolimab. The sequence derives from an adult with an advanced solid tumor such as melanoma, head and neck, liver or kidney cancer. CDR3 residues: CSVSQGLGTEAFF. For the CDR3, the DNA is TGCAGCGTCTCACAGGGATTGGGAACTGAAGCTTTCTTT.